This is a list of T cell receptor beta chains from one sample in a study of T cell clonotyping in hematopoietic cell transplantation. Clones were sequenced by immunoSEQ multiplex PCR, and TCRdb holds only the in-frame ones, with some missing. The table shows about 7,000 clones, with approximately 90% occurring only once. The specimen comprised PBMCs, sampled 100 days after allogeneic stem cell transplant. These receptors were collected from a male patient in his forties or fifties who had an allogeneic stem cell transplant from a related donor, so the T cells may come from the graft donor. Some clones in this sample may be carry-over from other donors' samples. Both conserved end residues are part of each CDR3. The D gene is left open where the match is weak. A row's size may be missing; if present it is once, few, many or a size class.

d_gene: TRBD1; j_gene: TRBJ1-2; v_gene: TRBV19; abundance: .; CDR3nt: TGTGCCACCGCCAGGGACAGGGAGGGATATGGCTACACCTTC; CDR3aa: CATARDREGYGYTF
d_gene: .; j_gene: TRBJ2-1; v_gene: TRBV6-6; abundance: .; CDR3nt: TGTGCCAGCAGGCATACTTGGGGATACAATGAGCAGTTCTTC; CDR3aa: CASRHTWGYNEQFF
d_gene: .; j_gene: TRBJ1-5; v_gene: TRBV19; abundance: once; CDR3nt: TGTGCCAGTACTCCTACTAAGGGGGGCTCAGGCAATCAGCCCCAGCATTTT; CDR3aa: CASTPTKGGSGNQPQHF
d_gene: .; j_gene: TRBJ1-1; v_gene: TRBV5-6; abundance: .; CDR3nt: TGTGCCAGCAGGCCGGGGCGGCAGAGGGCTGAAGCTTTCTTT; CDR3aa: CASRPGRQRAEAFF
d_gene: .; j_gene: TRBJ1-5; v_gene: TRBV4-1; abundance: .; CDR3nt: TGCGCCAGCAGCCAAGATAGGGGAGCAGCCCAGCATTTT; CDR3aa: CASSQDRGAAQHF
d_gene: .; j_gene: TRBJ1-2; v_gene: TRBV9; abundance: .; CDR3nt: TGTGCCAGCAGCGTAGTGGAGGGCGACTATGGCTACACCTTC; CDR3aa: CASSVVEGDYGYTF
d_gene: TRBD1; j_gene: TRBJ1-6; v_gene: TRBV6-5; abundance: .; CDR3nt: TGTGCCAGCAGTGACAGGGTCGACTCACCCCTCCACTTT; CDR3aa: CASSDRVDSPLHF
d_gene: .; j_gene: TRBJ2-7; v_gene: TRBV7-2; abundance: .; CDR3nt: TGTGCCAGCGGACCGGGGGTTTATGAGCAGTACTTC; CDR3aa: CASGPGVYEQYF
d_gene: .; j_gene: TRBJ2-7; v_gene: TRBV29-1; abundance: .; CDR3nt: TGCAGCGGTGGTAGCGGAGAAGGTTACGAGCAGTACTTC; CDR3aa: CSGGSGEGYEQYF
d_gene: TRBD2; j_gene: TRBJ2-7; v_gene: TRBV4-3; abundance: .; CDR3nt: TGCGCCAGCAGCCACGAGCCACTCGGCGGGGCTAGCGGCTACGAGCAGTACTTC; CDR3aa: CASSHEPLGGASGYEQYF
d_gene: .; j_gene: TRBJ1-1; v_gene: TRBV25-1; abundance: .; CDR3nt: TGTGCCAGCAGTGGGCTTCCCGATTTTGAAGCTTTCTTT; CDR3aa: CASSGLPDFEAFF
d_gene: .; j_gene: TRBJ1-2; v_gene: TRBV2; abundance: .; CDR3nt: TGTGCCAGCAACGCAAACCCAGGCGTGAACTATGGCTACACCTTC; CDR3aa: CASNANPGVNYGYTF
d_gene: .; j_gene: TRBJ2-3; v_gene: TRBV10-3; abundance: .; CDR3nt: TGTGCCATCAGTGATGGGGACTCTTACACAGATACGCAGTATTTT; CDR3aa: CAISDGDSYTDTQYF
d_gene: TRBD1; j_gene: TRBJ2-7; v_gene: TRBV30; abundance: once; CDR3nt: TGTGCCTGGAGTGTAGGGACAGGGACCTACGAGCAGTACTTC; CDR3aa: CAWSVGTGTYEQYF
d_gene: .; j_gene: TRBJ1-1; v_gene: TRBV27; abundance: .; CDR3nt: TGTGCCAGCTATGACAGATTAGATCGGACTGAAGCTTTCTTT; CDR3aa: CASYDRLDRTEAFF
d_gene: .; j_gene: TRBJ2-5; v_gene: TRBV19; abundance: .; CDR3nt: TGTGCCAGTAGTATGAGGGGAGAGACCCAGTACTTC; CDR3aa: CASSMRGETQYF
d_gene: .; j_gene: TRBJ1-1; v_gene: TRBV7-8; abundance: once; CDR3nt: TGTGCCAGCAGCTTACGTCCACACCCGCTTGTAGCTTTCTTT; CDR3aa: CASSLRPHPLVAFF
d_gene: .; j_gene: TRBJ2-2; v_gene: TRBV10-3; abundance: .; CDR3nt: TGTGCCATCAGTGATACTAGAAACACCGGGGAGCTGTTTTTT; CDR3aa: CAISDTRNTGELFF
d_gene: .; j_gene: TRBJ1-6; v_gene: TRBV6-5; abundance: .; CDR3nt: TGTGCCAGCAGTCCACCGGGGTCACCCCTCCACTTT; CDR3aa: CASSPPGSPLHF
d_gene: .; j_gene: TRBJ2-1; v_gene: TRBV19; abundance: .; CDR3nt: TGTGCCAGTAGTATGCGATACAATGAGCAGTTCTTC; CDR3aa: CASSMRYNEQFF
d_gene: .; j_gene: TRBJ1-6; v_gene: TRBV10-1; abundance: .; CDR3nt: TGCGCCAGCAGTGACCCCGCGTTGTGCCTCCACTTT; CDR3aa: CASSDPALCLHF
d_gene: .; j_gene: TRBJ2-5; v_gene: TRBV28; abundance: .; CDR3nt: TGTGCCAGCGGTTTTGGTTATCAGAATGAGGAGACCCAGTACTTC; CDR3aa: CASGFGYQNEETQYF
d_gene: .; j_gene: TRBJ1-3; v_gene: TRBV5-1; abundance: .; CDR3nt: TGCGCCAGCAGCAGGGAAACCGGAAACACCATATATTTT; CDR3aa: CASSRETGNTIYF
d_gene: TRBD1; j_gene: TRBJ1-2; v_gene: TRBV28; abundance: .; CDR3nt: TGTGCCAGCAGTTCCGGACAGGTCTATGGCTACACCTTC; CDR3aa: CASSSGQVYGYTF
d_gene: .; j_gene: TRBJ2-7; v_gene: TRBV30; abundance: once; CDR3nt: TGTGCCTGGAGTCGACAGTACGAGCAGTACTTC; CDR3aa: CAWSRQYEQYF
d_gene: TRBD1; j_gene: TRBJ1-5; v_gene: TRBV19; abundance: .; CDR3nt: TGTGCCAGTAGTATTCTTGGACAGGGGGATCAGCCCCAGCATTTT; CDR3aa: CASSILGQGDQPQHF
d_gene: .; j_gene: TRBJ2-1; v_gene: TRBV20-1; abundance: .; CDR3nt: TGCAGTGCTGGAAGGATGGAAGAGCAGTTCTTC; CDR3aa: CSAGRMEEQFF
d_gene: .; j_gene: TRBJ2-7; v_gene: TRBV7-7; abundance: .; CDR3nt: TGTGCTCCCAAGGGACAGCGGGGGTCTTACGAGCAGTACTTC; CDR3aa: CAPKGQRGSYEQYF
d_gene: .; j_gene: TRBJ2-3; v_gene: TRBV6-1; abundance: once; CDR3nt: TGTGCCAGCAGCGAAAGCCCAGATACGCAGTATTTT; CDR3aa: CASSESPDTQYF
d_gene: .; j_gene: TRBJ2-7; v_gene: TRBV6-5; abundance: .; CDR3nt: TGTGCCAGCAGTACGGGGTTCAACGAGCAGTACTTC; CDR3aa: CASSTGFNEQYF
d_gene: .; j_gene: TRBJ1-1; v_gene: TRBV29-1; abundance: .; CDR3nt: TGCAGCGTTGAAGAAGGCCTGAACACTGAAGCTTTCTTT; CDR3aa: CSVEEGLNTEAFF
d_gene: .; j_gene: TRBJ1-2; v_gene: TRBV19; abundance: .; CDR3nt: TGTGCCAGTAGTATACAGGAGGGCGATGGCTACACCTTC; CDR3aa: CASSIQEGDGYTF
d_gene: .; j_gene: TRBJ1-5; v_gene: TRBV28; abundance: .; CDR3nt: TGTGCCAGCAGTTTCAACATGCAGAGTCGGCCCCAGCATTTT; CDR3aa: CASSFNMQSRPQHF
d_gene: TRBD1; j_gene: TRBJ2-7; v_gene: TRBV9; abundance: .; CDR3nt: TGTGCCGGCAGCGTAGCGACAGGGGGCCTGTACGAGCAGTACTTC; CDR3aa: CAGSVATGGLYEQYF
d_gene: .; j_gene: TRBJ1-6; v_gene: TRBV4-3; abundance: .; CDR3nt: TGCGCCAGCAGCCAAGATCCCGGGTCTCGCTCACCCCTCCACTTT; CDR3aa: CASSQDPGSRSPLHF
d_gene: .; j_gene: TRBJ2-5; v_gene: TRBV6-1; abundance: .; CDR3nt: TGTGCCAGCAGTGAAGTTAGGGCGGAGACCCAGTACTTC; CDR3aa: CASSEVRAETQYF
d_gene: .; j_gene: TRBJ1-1; v_gene: TRBV30; abundance: .; CDR3nt: TGTGCCTGGAGTGTCGGACAGATTGACACTGAAGCTTTCTTT; CDR3aa: CAWSVGQIDTEAFF
d_gene: .; j_gene: TRBJ2-3; v_gene: TRBV11-2; abundance: .; CDR3nt: TGTGCCAGCAGCTCAAGGACGGATACGCAGTATTTT; CDR3aa: CASSSRTDTQYF
d_gene: .; j_gene: TRBJ2-3; v_gene: TRBV11-2; abundance: .; CDR3nt: TGTGCCAGCAGCTTCCTTGTGGATTTCTTGGAAGATACGCAGTATTTT; CDR3aa: CASSFLVDFLEDTQYF
d_gene: TRBD1; j_gene: TRBJ1-4; v_gene: TRBV6-5; abundance: .; CDR3nt: TGTGCCAGCAGTGGGGACAGGGGAGTCGAAAAACTGCTTTTT; CDR3aa: CASSGDRGVEKLLF
d_gene: TRBD2; j_gene: TRBJ2-7; v_gene: TRBV6-5; abundance: .; CDR3nt: TGTGCCAGCAGTTACCTGGGTAGCGGGGGGTACTACGAGCAGTACTTC; CDR3aa: CASSYLGSGGYYEQYF
d_gene: TRBD1; j_gene: TRBJ1-2; v_gene: TRBV5-1; abundance: .; CDR3nt: TGCGCCAGCAGCGTACGGACCGGGACAGGGACTGTCGTGAGTAACTATGGCTACACCTTC; CDR3aa: CASSVRTGTGTVVSNYGYTF
d_gene: .; j_gene: TRBJ1-5; v_gene: TRBV6-5; abundance: .; CDR3nt: TGTGCCAGCAGTTACTCGAACACAGGGATAGATCAGCCCCAGCATTTT; CDR3aa: CASSYSNTGIDQPQHF